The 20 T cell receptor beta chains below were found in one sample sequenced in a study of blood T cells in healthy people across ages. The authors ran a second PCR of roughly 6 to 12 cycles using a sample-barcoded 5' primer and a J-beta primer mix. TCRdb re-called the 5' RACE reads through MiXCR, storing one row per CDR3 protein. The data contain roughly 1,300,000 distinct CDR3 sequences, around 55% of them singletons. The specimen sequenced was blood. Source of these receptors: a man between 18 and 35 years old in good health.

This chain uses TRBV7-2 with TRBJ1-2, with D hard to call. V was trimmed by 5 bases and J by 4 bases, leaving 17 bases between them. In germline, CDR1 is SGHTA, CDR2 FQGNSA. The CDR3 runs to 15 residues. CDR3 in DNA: TGTGCCAGCAGCCCAAGGACCTTTTTGGCCTATGGCTACACCTTC. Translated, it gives CASSPRTFLAYGYTF.

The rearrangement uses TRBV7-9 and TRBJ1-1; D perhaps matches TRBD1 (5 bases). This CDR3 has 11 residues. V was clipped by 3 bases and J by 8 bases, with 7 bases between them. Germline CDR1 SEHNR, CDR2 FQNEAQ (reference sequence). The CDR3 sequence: CASSFNREAFF. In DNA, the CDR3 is TGTGCCAGCAGCTTTAACAGGGAAGCTTTCTTT.

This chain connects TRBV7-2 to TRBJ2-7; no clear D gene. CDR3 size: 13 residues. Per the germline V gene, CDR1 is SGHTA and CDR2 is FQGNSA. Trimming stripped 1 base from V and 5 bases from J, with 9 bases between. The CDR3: CASSLGVSDEQYF. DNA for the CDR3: TGTGCCAGCAGCTTAGGAGTCAGCGACGAGCAGTACTTC. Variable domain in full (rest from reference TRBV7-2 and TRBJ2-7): GAGVSQSPSNKVTEKGKDVELRCDPISGHTALYWYRQSLGQGLEFLIYFQGNSAPDKSGLPSDRFSAERTGGSVSTLTIQRTQQEDSAVYLCASSLGVSDEQYFGPGTRLTVT.

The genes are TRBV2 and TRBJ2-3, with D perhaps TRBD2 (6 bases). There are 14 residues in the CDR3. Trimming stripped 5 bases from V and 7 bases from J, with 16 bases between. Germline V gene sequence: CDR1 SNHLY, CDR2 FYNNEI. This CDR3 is CASSHRDSQYTQYF. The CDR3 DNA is TGTGCCAGCAGTCACCGGGACTCCCAATATACGCAGTATTTT. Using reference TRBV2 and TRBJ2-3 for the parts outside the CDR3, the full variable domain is EPEVTQTPSHQVTQMGQEVILRCVPISNHLYFYWYRQILGQKVEFLVSFYNNEISEKSEIFDDQFSVERPDGSNFTLKIRSTKLEDSAMYFCASSHRDSQYTQYFGPGTRLTVL.

The CDR3 DNA reads as TGCGCCAGCAGCCAAGACGGGGCAGGGAGTAGGCCCCAGCATTTT. This encodes CASSQDGAGSRPQHF. This sequence joins TRBV4-3 and TRBJ1-5; tentative D call: TRBD1 (5 bases). The length of the CDR3 is 15 residues. CDR1 and CDR2 (germline): LGHNA, YSLEER. V was shortened by 0 bases and J by 9 bases, with 15 bases between the two germline ends.

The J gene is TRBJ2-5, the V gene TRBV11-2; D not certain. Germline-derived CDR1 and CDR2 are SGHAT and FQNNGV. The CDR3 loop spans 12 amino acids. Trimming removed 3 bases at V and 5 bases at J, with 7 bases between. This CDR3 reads CASSFTVETQYF. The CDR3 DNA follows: TGTGCCAGCAGCTTTACCGTCGAGACCCAGTACTTC.

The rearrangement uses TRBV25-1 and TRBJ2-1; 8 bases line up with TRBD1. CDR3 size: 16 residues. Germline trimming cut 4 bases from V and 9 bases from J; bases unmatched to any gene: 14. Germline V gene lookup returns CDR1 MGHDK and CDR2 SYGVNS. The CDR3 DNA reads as TGTGCCAGCAGTGCCCGGGACAGGACTTTTAATGGTGAGCAGTTCTTC. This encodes CASSARDRTFNGEQFF.

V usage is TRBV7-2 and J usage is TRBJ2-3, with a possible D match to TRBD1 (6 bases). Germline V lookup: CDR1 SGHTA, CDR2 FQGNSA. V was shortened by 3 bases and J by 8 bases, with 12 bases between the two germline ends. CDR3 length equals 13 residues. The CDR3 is CASSFEGVVTQYF. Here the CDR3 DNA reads TGTGCCAGCAGCTTCGAGGGGGTCGTTACGCAGTATTTT.

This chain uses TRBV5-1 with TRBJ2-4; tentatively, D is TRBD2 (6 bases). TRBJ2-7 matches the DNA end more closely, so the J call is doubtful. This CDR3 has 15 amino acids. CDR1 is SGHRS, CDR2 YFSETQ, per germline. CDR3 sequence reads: CASSPSGGGVYEQYF. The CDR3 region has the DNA TGCGCCAGCAGCCCGTCTGGGGGAGGCGTTTACGAGCAGTACTTC.

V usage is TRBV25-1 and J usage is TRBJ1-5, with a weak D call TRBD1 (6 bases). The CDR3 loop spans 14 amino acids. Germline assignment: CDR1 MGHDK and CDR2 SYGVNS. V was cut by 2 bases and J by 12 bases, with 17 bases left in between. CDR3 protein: CASSEVTGGGIQHF. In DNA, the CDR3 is TGTGCCAGCAGTGAAGTAACTGGCGGGGGCATCCAGCATTTT. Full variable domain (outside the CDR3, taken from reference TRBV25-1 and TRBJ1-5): EADIYQTPRYLVIGTGKKITLECSQTMGHDKMYWYQQDPGMELHLIHYSYGVNSTEKGDLSSESTVSRIRTEHFPLTLESARPSHTSQYLCASSEVTGGGIQHFGDGTRLSIL.

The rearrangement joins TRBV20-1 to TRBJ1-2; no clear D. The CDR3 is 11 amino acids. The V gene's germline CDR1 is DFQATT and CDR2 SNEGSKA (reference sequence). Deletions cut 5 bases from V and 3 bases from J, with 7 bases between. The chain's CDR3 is CSAPRDYGYTF. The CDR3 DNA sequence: TGCAGTGCTCCGCGGGACTATGGCTACACCTTC.

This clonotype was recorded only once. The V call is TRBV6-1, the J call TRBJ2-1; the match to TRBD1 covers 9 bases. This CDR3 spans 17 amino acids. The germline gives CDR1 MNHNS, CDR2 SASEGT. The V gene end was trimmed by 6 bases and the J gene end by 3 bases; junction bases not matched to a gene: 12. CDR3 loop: CASRVSYTGGLYNEQFF. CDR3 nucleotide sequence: TGTGCCAGCAGGGTTAGTTACACAGGGGGCCTCTACAATGAGCAGTTCTTC.

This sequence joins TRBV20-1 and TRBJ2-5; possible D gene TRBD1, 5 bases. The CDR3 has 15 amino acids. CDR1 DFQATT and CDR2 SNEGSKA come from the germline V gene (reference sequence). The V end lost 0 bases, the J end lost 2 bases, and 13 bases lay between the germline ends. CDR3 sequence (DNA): TGCAGTGCTAGAGACCAGATTAAGGGGCAAGAGACCCAGTACTTC. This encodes CSARDQIKGQETQYF.

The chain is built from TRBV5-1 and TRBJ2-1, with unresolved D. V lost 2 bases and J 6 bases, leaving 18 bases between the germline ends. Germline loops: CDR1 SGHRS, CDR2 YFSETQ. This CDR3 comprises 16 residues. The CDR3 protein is CASSFERSKVLNEQFF. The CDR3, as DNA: TGCGCCAGCAGCTTTGAAAGGTCGAAAGTACTCAATGAGCAGTTCTTC.

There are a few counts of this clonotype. The CDR3 loop reads CASSLITGAYEQYF. The CDR3 DNA reads TGCGCCAGCAGCTTAATTACAGGGGCCTACGAGCAGTACTTC. The V call is TRBV5-1, the J call TRBJ2-7, with 7 positions matching TRBD1. The V segment lost 2 bases and the J segment 2 bases; nucleotides outside the gene matches: 4. Germline CDR1 is SGHRS and CDR2 is YFSETQ. This CDR3 spans 14 amino acids.

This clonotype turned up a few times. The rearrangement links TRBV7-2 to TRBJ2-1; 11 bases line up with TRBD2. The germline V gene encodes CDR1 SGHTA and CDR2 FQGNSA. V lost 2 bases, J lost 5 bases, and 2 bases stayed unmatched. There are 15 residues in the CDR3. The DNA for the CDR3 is TGTGCCAGCAGCTTAAGGACTAGCGGGCACAATGAGCAGTTCTTC. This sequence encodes CASSLRTSGHNEQFF. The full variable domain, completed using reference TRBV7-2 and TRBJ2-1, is GAGVSQSPSNKVTEKGKDVELRCDPISGHTALYWYRQSLGQGLEFLIYFQGNSAPDKSGLPSDRFSAERTGGSVSTLTIQRTQQEDSAVYLCASSLRTSGHNEQFFGPGTRLTVL.

The CDR3 sequence is CASSINRGRMRETQYF. CDR3 coding DNA: TGTGCCAGCAGCATCAACAGGGGGCGTATGAGGGAGACCCAGTACTTC. The chain uses TRBV4-2 and TRBJ2-5, with 9 bases identical to TRBD1. Germline loops: CDR1 LGHNA, CDR2 YNFKEQ. The CDR3 is 16 residues long. V shed 5 bases and J 5 bases; nucleotides not matched to a gene: 12.

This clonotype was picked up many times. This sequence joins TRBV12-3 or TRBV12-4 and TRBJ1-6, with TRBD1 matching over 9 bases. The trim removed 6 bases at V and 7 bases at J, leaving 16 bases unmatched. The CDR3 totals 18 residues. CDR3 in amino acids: CASRLGQGLAGWNSPLHF. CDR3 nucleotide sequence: TGTGCCAGCAGACTCGGACAGGGGCTCGCCGGGTGGAATTCACCCCTCCACTTT.

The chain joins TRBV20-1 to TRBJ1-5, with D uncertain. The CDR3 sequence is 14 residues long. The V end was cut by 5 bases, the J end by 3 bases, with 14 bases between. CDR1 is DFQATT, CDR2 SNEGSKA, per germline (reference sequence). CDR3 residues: CSALEWSFNQPQHF. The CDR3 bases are TGCAGTGCTTTGGAGTGGTCTTTCAATCAGCCCCAGCATTTT.

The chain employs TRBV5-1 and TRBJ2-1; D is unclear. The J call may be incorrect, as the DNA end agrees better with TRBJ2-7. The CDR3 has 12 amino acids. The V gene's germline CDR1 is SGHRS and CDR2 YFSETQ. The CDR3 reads CASSYPYNEQYF. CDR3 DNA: TGCGCCAGCAGCTACCCCTACAATGAGCAGTACTTC.